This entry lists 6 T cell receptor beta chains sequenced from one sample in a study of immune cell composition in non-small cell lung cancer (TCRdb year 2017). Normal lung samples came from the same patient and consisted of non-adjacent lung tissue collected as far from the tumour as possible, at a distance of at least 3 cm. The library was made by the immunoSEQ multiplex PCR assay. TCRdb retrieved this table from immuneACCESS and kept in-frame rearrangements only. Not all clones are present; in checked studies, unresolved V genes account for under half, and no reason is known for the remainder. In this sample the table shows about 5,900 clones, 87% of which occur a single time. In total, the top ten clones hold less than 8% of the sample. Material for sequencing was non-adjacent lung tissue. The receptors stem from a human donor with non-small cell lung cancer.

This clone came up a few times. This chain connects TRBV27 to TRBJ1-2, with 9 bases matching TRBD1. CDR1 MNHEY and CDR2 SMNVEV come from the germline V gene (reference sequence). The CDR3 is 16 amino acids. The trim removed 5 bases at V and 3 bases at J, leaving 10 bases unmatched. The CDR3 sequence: CASSPAGTGTHYGYTF. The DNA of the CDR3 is TGTGCCAGCAGTCCGGCCGGGACAGGGACCCACTATGGCTACACCTTC.

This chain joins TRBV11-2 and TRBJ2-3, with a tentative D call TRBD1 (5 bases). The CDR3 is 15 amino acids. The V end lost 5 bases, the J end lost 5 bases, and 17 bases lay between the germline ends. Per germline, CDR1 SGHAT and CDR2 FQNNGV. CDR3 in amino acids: CASSPNRIGQDTQYF. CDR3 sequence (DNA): TGTGCCAGCAGCCCAAACAGGATTGGTCAAGATACGCAGTATTTT.

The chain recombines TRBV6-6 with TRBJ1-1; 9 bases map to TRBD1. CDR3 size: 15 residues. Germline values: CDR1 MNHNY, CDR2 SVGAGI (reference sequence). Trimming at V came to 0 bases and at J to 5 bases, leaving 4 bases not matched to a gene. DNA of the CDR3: TGTGCCAGCAGTTACTCGACAGGGGGTTGGACTGAAGCTTTCTTT. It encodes CASSYSTGGWTEAFF.

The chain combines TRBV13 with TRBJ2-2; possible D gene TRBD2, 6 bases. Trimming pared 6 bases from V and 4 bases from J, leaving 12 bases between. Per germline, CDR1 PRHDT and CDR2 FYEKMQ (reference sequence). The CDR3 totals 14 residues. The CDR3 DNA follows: TGTGCCAGCAGATATACTAGCTCCACCGGGGAGCTGTTTTTT. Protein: CASRYTSSTGELFF.

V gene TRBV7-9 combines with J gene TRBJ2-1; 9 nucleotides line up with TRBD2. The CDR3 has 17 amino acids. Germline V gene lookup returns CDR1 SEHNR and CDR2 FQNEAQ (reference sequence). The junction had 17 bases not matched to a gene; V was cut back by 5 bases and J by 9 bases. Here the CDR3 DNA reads TGTGCCAGCAGCCCCCGGGGCGCGGGAGGGGGGCGTAGTGAGCAGTTCTTC. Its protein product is CASSPRGAGGGRSEQFF.

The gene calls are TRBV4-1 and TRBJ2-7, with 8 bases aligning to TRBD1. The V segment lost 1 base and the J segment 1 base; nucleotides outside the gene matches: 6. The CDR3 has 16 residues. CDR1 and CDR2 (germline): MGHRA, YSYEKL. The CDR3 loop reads CASSQASDRVSYEQYF. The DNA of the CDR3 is TGCGCCAGCAGCCAAGCGTCGGACAGGGTTTCCTACGAGCAGTACTTC.